This TCR beta chain was captured by sequencing in a study of CD8 T cells in Susac syndrome. The multiple sclerosis control group comprised treatment-naive patients with stable or active relapsing-remitting disease. Random hexamers were used to reverse transcribe the RNA input (roughly 0.5 to 1 ug). Amplification of TCR beta CDR3 by immunoSEQ multiplex PCR spanned 54 Vbeta and 13 Jbeta. MiXCR was run by TCRdb on the immunoSEQ multiplex PCR reads, yielding one entry per CDR3 protein. The sample has some 260,000 distinct CDR3 sequences; 85% are singletons. CDR1 and CDR2 (germline): MDHEN, SYDVKM. With 3 bases removed from V and 2 bases from J, the gap between germline ends came to 10 bases. The CDR3 sequence is 14 residues long.

The V and J genes are TRBV28 and TRBJ1-1; tentative D call: TRBD1 (5 bases). This TCR derives from a human donor with multiple sclerosis. The sample was CD8+ T cells from PBMCs. This CDR3 reads CASSLRDVNTEAFF. Written as DNA, the CDR3 is TGTGCCAGCAGTTTGCGGGACGTAAACACTGAAGCTTTCTTT.